This entry features one T cell receptor beta chain sequence. The source of the sample is a study of blood T cell repertoires in COVID-19. Germline V lookup: CDR1 SQVTM, CDR2 ANQGSEA. The V and J ends lost 4 bases and 8 bases respectively, with 14 bases between them. The CDR3 spans 13 residues. TCRdb's copy holds only in-frame clones and misses some; the assay was immunoSEQ multiplex PCR. The sample includes 350,000 to 450,000 clones, about 90% seen only once; the top ten take 2.3%. This chain links TRBV29-1 with TRBJ1-4; a weak D match, TRBD1 (6 bases). The sequence came from a woman aged 60 to 75 with COVID-19, enrolled during active disease. Input material: peripheral blood. CDR3 DNA sequence: TGCAGCGTTGCCCGGTCAAGGGGGGAAAAACTGTTTTTT. This translates into CSVARSRGEKLFF.